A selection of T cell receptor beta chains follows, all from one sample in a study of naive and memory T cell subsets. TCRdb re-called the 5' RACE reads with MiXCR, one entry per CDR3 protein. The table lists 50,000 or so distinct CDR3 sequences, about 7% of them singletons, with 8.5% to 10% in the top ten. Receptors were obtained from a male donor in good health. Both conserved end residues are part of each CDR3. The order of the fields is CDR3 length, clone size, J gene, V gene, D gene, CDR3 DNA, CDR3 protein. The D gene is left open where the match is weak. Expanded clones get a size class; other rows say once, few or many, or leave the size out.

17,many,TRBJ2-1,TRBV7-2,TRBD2,TGTGCCAGCAGTTGGGTGGGGACTAGCGCTTCCTACAATGAGCAGTTCTTC,CASSWVGTSASYNEQFF
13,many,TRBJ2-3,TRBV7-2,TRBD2,TGTGCCAGCACCCTAGTCGGGGGGAATACGCAGTATTTT,CASTLVGGNTQYF
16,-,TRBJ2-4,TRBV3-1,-,TGTGCCAGCAGCCAAGCGTCAGTCCAAGCCAAAAACATTCAGTACTTC,CASSQASVQAKNIQYF
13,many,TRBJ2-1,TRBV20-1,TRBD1,TGCAGTGCTCACAGACAGGGGGGAAATGAGCAGTTCTTC,CSAHRQGGNEQFF
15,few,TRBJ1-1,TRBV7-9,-,TGTGCCAGCAGCTTAGTTCTTGGCCAGAACACTGAAGCTTTCTTT,CASSLVLGQNTEAFF
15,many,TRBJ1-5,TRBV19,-,TGTGCCAGTAGTATTACGCGGGGTCGCAATCAGCCCCAGCATTTT,CASSITRGRNQPQHF
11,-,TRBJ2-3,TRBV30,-,TGTGCCTGGGCTTCCACAGATACGCAGTATTTT,CAWASTDTQYF
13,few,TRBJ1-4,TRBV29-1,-,TGCAGCGCCGTGGACAGTAATAATGAAAAACTGTTTTTT,CSAVDSNNEKLFF
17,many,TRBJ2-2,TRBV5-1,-,TGCGCCAGCAGCTTGGGGTTTCGGGCAGGGAACACCGGGGAGCTGTTTTTT,CASSLGFRAGNTGELFF
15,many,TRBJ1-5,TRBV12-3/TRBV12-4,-,TGTGCCAGCAGTCGGACAGACTTAAGCAATCAGCCCCAGCATTTT,CASSRTDLSNQPQHF
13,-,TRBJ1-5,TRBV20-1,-,TGCAGTGCTACAGGCCGGGGCAATCAGCCCCAGCATTTT,CSATGRGNQPQHF
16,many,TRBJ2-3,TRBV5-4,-,TGTGCCAGCAGCCTCAAGGGGGGATCTAGCACAGATACGCAGTATTTT,CASSLKGGSSTDTQYF
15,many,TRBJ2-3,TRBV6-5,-,TGTGCCAGCAGTTACTGGTCGGGAGAACAGGATACGCAGTATTTT,CASSYWSGEQDTQYF
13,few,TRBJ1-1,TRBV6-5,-,TGTGCCAGCTGGGGGGGGATGAACACTGAAGCTTTCTTT,CASWGGMNTEAFF
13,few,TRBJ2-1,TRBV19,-,TGTGCCAGTAGTATCCCAGGGACCAATGAGCAGTTCTTC,CASSIPGTNEQFF
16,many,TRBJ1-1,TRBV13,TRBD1,TGTGCCAGCAGCTTAGTGACAGGGATTATGAACACTGAAGCTTTCTTT,CASSLVTGIMNTEAFF
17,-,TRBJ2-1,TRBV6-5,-,TGTGCCAGCAGTTATTTTCTTCAGGGGTCCTCCTACAATGAGCAGTTCTTC,CASSYFLQGSSYNEQFF
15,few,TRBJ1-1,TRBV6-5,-,TGTGCCAGCAGTTACTCGGAAGGGTCATACACTGAAGCTTTCTTT,CASSYSEGSYTEAFF
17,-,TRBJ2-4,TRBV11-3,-,TGTGCCAGCAGCTTAGGTGGAAATACAAAAGCCAAAAACATTCAGTACTTC,CASSLGGNTKAKNIQYF
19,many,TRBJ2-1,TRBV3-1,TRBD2,TGTGCCAGCAGCCAAGATTTGATAGCGGGAGATGCGTTCTACAATGAGCAGTTCTTC,CASSQDLIAGDAFYNEQFF
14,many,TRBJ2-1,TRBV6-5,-,TGTGCCAGCAGTATCAGGGAGGCCTACAATGAGCAGTTCTTC,CASSIREAYNEQFF
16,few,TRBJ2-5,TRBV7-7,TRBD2,TGTGCCAGCAGCCCCACTTGGGCGGGAGGGGGAGAGACCCAGTACTTC,CASSPTWAGGGETQYF
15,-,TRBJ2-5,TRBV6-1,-,TGTGCCAGCAGAGAACTAAGCGGGCCCCAAGAGACCCAGTACTTC,CASRELSGPQETQYF
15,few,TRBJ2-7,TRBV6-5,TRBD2,TGTGCCAGCAGACCCCTAGCGGGATACTCCTACGAGCAGTACTTC,CASRPLAGYSYEQYF
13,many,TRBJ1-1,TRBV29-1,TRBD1,TGCAGCGTTGGGGACAGGGTGAACACTGAAGCTTTCTTT,CSVGDRVNTEAFF
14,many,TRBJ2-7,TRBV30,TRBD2,TGTGCCTGGACCTCACTAGCGGGAGTCTACGAGCAGTACTTC,CAWTSLAGVYEQYF
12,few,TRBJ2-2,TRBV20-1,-,TGCAGTGCTAGGGGGGACACCGGGGAGCTGTTTTTT,CSARGDTGELFF
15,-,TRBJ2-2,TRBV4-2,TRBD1,TGTGCCAGCAGCTTGTTGGACAGGGACACCGGGGAGCTGTTTTTT,CASSLLDRDTGELFF
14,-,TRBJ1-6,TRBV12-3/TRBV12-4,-,TGTGCCAGCAGTATGACAGACGGTACTTCACCCCTCCACTTT,CASSMTDGTSPLHF
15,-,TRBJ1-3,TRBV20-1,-,TGCAGTGCTAGAGATGGGAGAGGAGTGGGAAACACCATATATTTT,CSARDGRGVGNTIYF
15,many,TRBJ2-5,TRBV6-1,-,TGTGCCAGCAGCGCCGGGGACTTCGAGTCAGGGACCCAGTACTTC,CASSAGDFESGTQYF
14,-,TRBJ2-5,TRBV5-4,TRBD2,TGTGCCAGCAGACAGACTAGCGCCCAAGAGACCCAGTACTTC,CASRQTSAQETQYF
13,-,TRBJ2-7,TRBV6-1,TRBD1,TGTGCCAGTAATCGGGACAGGGAATACGAGCAGTACTTC,CASNRDREYEQYF
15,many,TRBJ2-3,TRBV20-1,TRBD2,TGCAGTGCTAGGGTAGCGGGAGGGAGCACAGATACGCAGTATTTT,CSARVAGGSTDTQYF
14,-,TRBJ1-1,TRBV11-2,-,TGTGCCAGCACCCTTACTCTGGGGAACACTGAAGCTTCCTTT,CASTLTLGNTEASF
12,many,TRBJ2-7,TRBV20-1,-,TGCAGTGCTCAACCGGACATCTACGAGCAGTACTTC,CSAQPDIYEQYF
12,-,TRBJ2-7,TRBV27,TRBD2,TGTGCCAGCAGTCCCCCGAGAGGGACTAGAACCTTC,CASSPPRGTRTF
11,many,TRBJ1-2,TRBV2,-,TGTGCCAGGAGCCTCGTCTATGGCTACACCTTC,CARSLVYGYTF
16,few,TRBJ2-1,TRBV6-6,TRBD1,TGTGCCAGCAGTCGCCAGGGACAGAACTCCTACAATGAGCAGTTCTTC,CASSRQGQNSYNEQFF
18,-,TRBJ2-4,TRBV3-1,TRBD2,TGTGCCAGCAGCCAAAATCCTCTAGCGGGAGTCGGCAAAAACATTCAGTACTTC,CASSQNPLAGVGKNIQYF
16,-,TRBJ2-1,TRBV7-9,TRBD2,TGTGCCAGCAGCTCAAAAGGGACTAGCGGGAACAATGAGCAGTTCTTC,CASSSKGTSGNNEQFF
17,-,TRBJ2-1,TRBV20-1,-,TGCAGTGCTAGAGGGCTCGACACCCCCCAACCCTACAATGAGCAGTTCTTC,CSARGLDTPQPYNEQFF
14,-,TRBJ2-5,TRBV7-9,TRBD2,TGTGCCAGCAGCCATACCGGGGGGCAAGAGACCCAGTACTTC,CASSHTGGQETQYF
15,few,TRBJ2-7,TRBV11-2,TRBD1,TGTGCCAGCAGCTCTGGGACAGGGGGCGGATACGAGCAGTACTTC,CASSSGTGGGYEQYF
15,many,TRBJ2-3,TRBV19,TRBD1,TGTGCCAGTACCCCGGGACAGGGAGAATTAGATACGCAGTATTTT,CASTPGQGELDTQYF
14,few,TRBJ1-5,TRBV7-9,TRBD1,TGTGCCAGCAGCCCGGACAGGGGAAACCAGCCCCAGCATTTT,CASSPDRGNQPQHF
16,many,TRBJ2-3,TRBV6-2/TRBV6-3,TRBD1,TGTGCCAGCAGCTCCACATTGACAGGGGGCGCGGATACGCAGTATTTT,CASSSTLTGGADTQYF
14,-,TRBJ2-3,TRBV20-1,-,TGCAGTGCACGGGCCGTCCCTCACACAGATACGCAGTATTTT,CSARAVPHTDTQYF
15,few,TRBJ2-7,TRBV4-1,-,TGCGCCAGCAGCCTAGCCACTAGCCCTCTCTACGAGCAGTACTTC,CASSLATSPLYEQYF
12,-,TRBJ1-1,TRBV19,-,TGTGCCAGTAGTTGGGAGGACACTGAAGCTTTCTTT,CASSWEDTEAFF
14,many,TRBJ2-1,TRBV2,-,TGTGCCAGCAGGATTACGCAGGGTACAGATGAGCAGTTCTTC,CASRITQGTDEQFF
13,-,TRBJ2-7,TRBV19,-,TGTGCCAGTAGTTTCGGGGGCTCCTACGAGCAGTACTTC,CASSFGGSYEQYF
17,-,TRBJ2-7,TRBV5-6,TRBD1,TGTGCCAGCAGCTTGGATCTCCGGGACAGGTACTCCTACGAGCAGTACTTC,CASSLDLRDRYSYEQYF
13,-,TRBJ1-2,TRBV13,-,TGTGCCAGCAGCTTAGACAGGGACTATGGCTACACCTTC,CASSLDRDYGYTF
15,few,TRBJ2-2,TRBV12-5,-,TGTGCTAGTGGTCCTCGGGGGGCGGACACCGGGGAGCTGTTTTTT,CASGPRGADTGELFF
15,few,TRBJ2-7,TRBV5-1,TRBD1,TGCGCCAGCAGCTTGTTGGGGACAGGAACTTACGAGCAGTACTTC,CASSLLGTGTYEQYF
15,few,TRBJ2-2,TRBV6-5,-,TGTGCCAGCAGTTATGGGCAGGAAGTTTCCGGGGAGCTGTTTTTT,CASSYGQEVSGELFF
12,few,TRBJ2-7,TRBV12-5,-,TGTGCTAGTGGTTGGGGACATCACGAGCAGTACTTC,CASGWGHHEQYF
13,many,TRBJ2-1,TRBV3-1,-,TGTGCCAGCAGCCCCCGGGTGTACAATGAGCAGTTCTTC,CASSPRVYNEQFF